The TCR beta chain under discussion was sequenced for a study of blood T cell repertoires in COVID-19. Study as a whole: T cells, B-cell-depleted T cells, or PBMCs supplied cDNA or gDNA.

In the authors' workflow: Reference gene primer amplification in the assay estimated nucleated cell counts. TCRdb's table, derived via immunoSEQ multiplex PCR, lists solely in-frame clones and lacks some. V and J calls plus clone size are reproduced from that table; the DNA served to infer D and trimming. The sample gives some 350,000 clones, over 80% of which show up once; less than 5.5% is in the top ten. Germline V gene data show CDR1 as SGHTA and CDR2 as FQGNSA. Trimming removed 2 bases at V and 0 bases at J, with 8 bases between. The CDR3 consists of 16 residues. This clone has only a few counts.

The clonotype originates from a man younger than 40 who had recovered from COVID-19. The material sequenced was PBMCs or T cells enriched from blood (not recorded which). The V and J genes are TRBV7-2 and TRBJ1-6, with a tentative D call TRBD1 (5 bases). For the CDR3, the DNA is TGTGCCAGCAGCTTACGACAGAGCTCCTATAATTCACCCCTCCACTTT. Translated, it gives CASSLRQSSYNSPLHF.